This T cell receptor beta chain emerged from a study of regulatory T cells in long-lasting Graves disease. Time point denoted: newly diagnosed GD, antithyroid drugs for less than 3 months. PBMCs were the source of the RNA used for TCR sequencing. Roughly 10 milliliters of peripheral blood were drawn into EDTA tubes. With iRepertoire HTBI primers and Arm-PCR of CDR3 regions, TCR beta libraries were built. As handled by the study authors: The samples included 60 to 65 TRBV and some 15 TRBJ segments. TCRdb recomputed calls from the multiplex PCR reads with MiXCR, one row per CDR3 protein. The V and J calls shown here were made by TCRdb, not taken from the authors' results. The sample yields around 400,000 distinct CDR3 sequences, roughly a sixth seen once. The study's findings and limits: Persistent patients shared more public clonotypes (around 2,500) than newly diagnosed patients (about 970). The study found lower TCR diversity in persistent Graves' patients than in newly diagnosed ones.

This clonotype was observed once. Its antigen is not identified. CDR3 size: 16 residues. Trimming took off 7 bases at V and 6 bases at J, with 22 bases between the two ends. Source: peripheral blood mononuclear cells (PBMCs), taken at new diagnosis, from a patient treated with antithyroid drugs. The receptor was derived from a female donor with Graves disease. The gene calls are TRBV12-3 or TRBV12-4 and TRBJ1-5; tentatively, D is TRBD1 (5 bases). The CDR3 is CASTIAGKYGSQPQHF. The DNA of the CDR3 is TGTGCCAGCACCATTGCAGGGAAATACGGCAGTCAGCCCCAGCATTTT.